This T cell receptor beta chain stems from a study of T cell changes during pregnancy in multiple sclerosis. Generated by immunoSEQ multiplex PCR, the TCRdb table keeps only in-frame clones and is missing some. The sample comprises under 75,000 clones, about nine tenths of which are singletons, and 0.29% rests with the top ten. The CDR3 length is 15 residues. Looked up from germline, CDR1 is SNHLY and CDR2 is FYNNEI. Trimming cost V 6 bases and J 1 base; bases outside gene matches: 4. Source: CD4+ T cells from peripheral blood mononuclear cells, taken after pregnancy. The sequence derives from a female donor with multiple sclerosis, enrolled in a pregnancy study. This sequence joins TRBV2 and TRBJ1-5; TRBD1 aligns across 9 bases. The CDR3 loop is CASSRTGDSNQPQHF. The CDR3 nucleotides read TGTGCCAGCAGCCGGACAGGGGACAGCAATCAGCCCCAGCATTTT.